One T cell receptor (beta chain) is described in this entry. This specimen comes from a study of T cell changes during pregnancy in multiple sclerosis. The CDR3 contains 13 residues. CDR1 SGDLS and CDR2 YYNGEE come from the germline V gene. The V gene lost 4 bases and the J gene lost 6 bases, with 13 bases spanning the gap. The table came from immunoSEQ multiplex PCR; TCRdb's copy has only in-frame clones and leaves some out. The data show tens of thousands of clones, with around 90% seen just once and about 0.57% held by the top ten. This TCR derives from a female donor with multiple sclerosis, enrolled in a pregnancy study. The chain links TRBV9 to TRBJ1-2, with a tentative D call TRBD1 (5 bases). The sample consisted of CD4+ T cells from peripheral blood mononuclear cells, taken before pregnancy. Here the CDR3 reads CASSPRQRDGYTF. The CDR3 DNA is TGTGCCAGCAGCCCCCGACAGCGCGATGGCTACACCTTC.